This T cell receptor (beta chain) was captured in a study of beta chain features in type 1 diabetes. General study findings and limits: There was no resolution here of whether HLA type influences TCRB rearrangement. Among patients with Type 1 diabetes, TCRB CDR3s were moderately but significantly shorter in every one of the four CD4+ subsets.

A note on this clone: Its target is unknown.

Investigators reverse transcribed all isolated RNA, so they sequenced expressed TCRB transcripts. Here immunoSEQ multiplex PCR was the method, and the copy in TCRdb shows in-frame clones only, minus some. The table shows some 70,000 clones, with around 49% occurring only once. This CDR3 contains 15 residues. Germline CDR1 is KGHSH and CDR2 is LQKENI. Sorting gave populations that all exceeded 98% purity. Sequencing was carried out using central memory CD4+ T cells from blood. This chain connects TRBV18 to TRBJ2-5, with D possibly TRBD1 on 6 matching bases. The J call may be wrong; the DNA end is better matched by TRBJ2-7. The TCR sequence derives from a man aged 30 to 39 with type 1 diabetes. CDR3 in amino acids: CASTGAGDTVVEQYF. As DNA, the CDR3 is TGTGCCAGCACCGGTGCCGGGGACACCGTTGTCGAGCAGTACTTC.